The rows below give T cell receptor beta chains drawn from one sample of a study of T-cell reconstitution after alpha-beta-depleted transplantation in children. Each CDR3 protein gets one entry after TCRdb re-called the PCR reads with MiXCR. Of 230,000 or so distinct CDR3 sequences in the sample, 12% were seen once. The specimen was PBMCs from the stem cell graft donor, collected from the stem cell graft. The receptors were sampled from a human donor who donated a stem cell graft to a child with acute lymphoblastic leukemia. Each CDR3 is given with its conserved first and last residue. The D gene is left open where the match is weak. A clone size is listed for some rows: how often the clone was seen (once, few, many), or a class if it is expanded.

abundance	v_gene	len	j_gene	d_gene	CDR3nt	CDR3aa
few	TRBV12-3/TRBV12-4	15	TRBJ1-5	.	TGTGCCAGCAGTTTAGCTAGGGGTAGCAATCAGCCCCAGCATTTT	CASSLARGSNQPQHF
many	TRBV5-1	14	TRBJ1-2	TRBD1	TGCGCCAGCAGCTTGGGGACAGGGCTCTATGGCTACACCTTC	CASSLGTGLYGYTF
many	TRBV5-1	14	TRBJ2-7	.	TGCGCCAGCAGCCCTGCGGGAAGATTCGACGAGCAGTACTTC	CASSPAGRFDEQYF
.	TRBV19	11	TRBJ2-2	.	TGTGCCGTCGGGACTACCGGGGAGCTGTTTTTT	CAVGTTGELFF
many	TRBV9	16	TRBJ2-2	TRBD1	TGTGCCAGCAGCCCCTCGACAGGGTTAAGCACCGGGGAGCTGTTTTTT	CASSPSTGLSTGELFF
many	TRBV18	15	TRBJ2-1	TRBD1	TGTGCCAGCCGCAACCCGGGACAGGGAGCCAATGAGCAGTTCTTC	CASRNPGQGANEQFF
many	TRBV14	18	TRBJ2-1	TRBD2	TGTGCCAGCAGCTCCCGAGGCGGTAGCGGGAGAATAGATAATGAGCAGTTCTTC	CASSSRGGSGRIDNEQFF
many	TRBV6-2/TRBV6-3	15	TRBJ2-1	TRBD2	TGTGCCAGCAGTTACTCCGGGGGGGTCGCGAATGAGCAGTTCTTC	CASSYSGGVANEQFF
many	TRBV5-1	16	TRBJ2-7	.	TGCGCCAGCAGCTTGGGTGAGGGCCTAAGCTCCTACGAGCAGTACTTC	CASSLGEGLSSYEQYF
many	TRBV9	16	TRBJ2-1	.	TGTGCCAGCAGCTTCCTAGCCAGAGCTACCTACAATGAGCAGTTCTTC	CASSFLARATYNEQFF
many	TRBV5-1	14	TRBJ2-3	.	TGCGCCAGCAGCTTGGAACAGCACACAGATACGCAGTATTTT	CASSLEQHTDTQYF
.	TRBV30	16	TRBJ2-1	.	TGTGCCTGGAGTGTCGTCGCGGGATTAAACTACAATGAGCAGTTCTTC	CAWSVVAGLNYNEQFF
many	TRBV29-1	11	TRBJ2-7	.	TGCAGCGTGTGGACACAGGCAGTGGAGTACTTC	CSVWTQAVEYF
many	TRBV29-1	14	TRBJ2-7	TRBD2	TGCAGCGTTGTGCTAGCGGGAGGGGTGTACGAGCAGTACTTC	CSVVLAGGVYEQYF
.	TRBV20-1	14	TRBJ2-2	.	TGCAGTGCAGTGGGACGGCAGAACACCGGGGAGCTGTTTTTT	CSAVGRQNTGELFF